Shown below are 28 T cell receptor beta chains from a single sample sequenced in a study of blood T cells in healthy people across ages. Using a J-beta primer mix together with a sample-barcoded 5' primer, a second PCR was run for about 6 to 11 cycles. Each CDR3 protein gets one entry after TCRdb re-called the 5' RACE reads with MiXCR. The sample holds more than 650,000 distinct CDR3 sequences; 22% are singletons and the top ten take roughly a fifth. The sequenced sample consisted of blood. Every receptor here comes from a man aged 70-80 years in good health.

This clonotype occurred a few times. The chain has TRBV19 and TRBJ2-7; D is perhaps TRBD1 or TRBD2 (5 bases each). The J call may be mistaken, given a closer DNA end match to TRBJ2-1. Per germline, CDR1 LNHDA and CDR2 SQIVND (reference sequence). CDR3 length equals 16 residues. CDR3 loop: CASSRSGRASTHEQFF. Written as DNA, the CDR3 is TGTGCCAGTAGTCGGTCAGGGCGGGCCTCTACGCATGAGCAGTTCTTC.

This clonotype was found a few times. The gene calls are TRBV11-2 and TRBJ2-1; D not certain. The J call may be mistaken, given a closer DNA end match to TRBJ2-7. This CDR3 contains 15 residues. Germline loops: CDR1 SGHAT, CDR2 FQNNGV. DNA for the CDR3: TGTGCCAGCAGCTTACTAGTTGAGGCTTCCTACGAGCAGTACTTC. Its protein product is CASSLLVEASYEQYF.

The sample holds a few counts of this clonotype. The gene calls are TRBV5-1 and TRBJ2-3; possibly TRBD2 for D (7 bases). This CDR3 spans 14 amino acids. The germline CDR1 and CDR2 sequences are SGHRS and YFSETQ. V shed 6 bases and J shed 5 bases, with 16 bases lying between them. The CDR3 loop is CASNLGRGQDTQYF. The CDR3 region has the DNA TGCGCCAGCAACCTGGGGCGGGGGCAAGATACGCAGTATTTT.

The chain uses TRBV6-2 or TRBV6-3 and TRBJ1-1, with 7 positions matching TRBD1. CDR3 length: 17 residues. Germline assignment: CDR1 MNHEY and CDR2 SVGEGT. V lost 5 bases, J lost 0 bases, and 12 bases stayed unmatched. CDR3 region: CASSPQGGFFMNTEAFF. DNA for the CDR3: TGTGCCAGCAGTCCCCAGGGGGGGTTTTTCATGAACACTGAAGCTTTCTTT.

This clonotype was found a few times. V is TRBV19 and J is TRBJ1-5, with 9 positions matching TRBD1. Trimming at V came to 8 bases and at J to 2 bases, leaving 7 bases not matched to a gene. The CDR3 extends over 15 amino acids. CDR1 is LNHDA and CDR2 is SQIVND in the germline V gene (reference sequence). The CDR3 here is CASRLQGAGNQPQHF. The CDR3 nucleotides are TGTGCCAGTCGATTACAGGGGGCAGGCAATCAGCCCCAGCATTTT. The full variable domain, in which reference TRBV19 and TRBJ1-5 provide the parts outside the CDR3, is DGGITQSPKYLFRKEGQNVTLSCEQNLNHDAMYWYRQDPGQGLRLIYYSQIVNDFQKGDIAEGYSVSREKKESFPLTVTSAQKNPTAFYLCASRLQGAGNQPQHFGDGTRLSIL.

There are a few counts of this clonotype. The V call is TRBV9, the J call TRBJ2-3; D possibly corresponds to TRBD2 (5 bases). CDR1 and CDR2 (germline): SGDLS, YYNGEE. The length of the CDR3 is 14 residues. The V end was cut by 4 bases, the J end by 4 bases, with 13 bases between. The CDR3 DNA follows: TGTGCCAGCAGCCCCCGGACTGGACCAGATACGCAGTATTTT. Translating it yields CASSPRTGPDTQYF.

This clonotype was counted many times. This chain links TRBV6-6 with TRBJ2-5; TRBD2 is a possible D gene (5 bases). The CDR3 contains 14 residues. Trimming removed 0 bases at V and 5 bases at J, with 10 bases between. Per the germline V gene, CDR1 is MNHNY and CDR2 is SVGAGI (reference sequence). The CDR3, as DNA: TGTGCCAGCAGTTACTCTGGGGAGAGGGAGACCCAGTACTTC. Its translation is CASSYSGERETQYF.

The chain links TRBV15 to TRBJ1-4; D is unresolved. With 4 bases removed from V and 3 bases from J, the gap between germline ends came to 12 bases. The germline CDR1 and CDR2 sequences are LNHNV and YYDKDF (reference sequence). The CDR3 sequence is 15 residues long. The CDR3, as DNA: TGTGCCACCAGCACTTTACGGTCACCTAATGAAAAACTGTTTTTT. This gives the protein CATSTLRSPNEKLFF.

The CDR3 nucleotides read TGTGCCAGCAGTTATAACAATAACGGGGCGGCAGATACGCAGTATTTT. Its protein is CASSYNNNGAADTQYF. V gene TRBV6-5 combines with J gene TRBJ2-3, with D possibly called TRBD1 or TRBD2 (5 bases each). The V and J ends lost 3 bases and 4 bases respectively, with 17 bases between them. This CDR3 comprises 16 residues. Germline assignment: CDR1 MNHEY and CDR2 SVGAGI.

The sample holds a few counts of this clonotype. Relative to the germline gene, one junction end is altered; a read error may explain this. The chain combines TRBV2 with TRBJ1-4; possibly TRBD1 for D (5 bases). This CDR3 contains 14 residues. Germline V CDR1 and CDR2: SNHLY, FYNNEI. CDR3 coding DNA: TGTGCCAGCAGTGCGACCCTTTCCCCGGCCCCTTGGGGGTTT. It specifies CASSATLSPAPWGF.

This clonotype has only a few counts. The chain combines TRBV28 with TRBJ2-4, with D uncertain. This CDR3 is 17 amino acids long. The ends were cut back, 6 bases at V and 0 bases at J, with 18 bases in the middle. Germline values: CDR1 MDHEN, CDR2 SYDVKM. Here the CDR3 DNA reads TGTGCCAGCAGATCTGGCCGAGTGGGGTTAGCCAAAAACATTCAGTACTTC. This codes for CASRSGRVGLAKNIQYF.

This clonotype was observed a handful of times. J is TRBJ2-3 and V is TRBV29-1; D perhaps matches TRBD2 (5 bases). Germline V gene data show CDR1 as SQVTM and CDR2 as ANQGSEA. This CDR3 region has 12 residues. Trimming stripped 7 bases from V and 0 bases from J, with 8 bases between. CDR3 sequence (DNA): TGCAGCGGACTAAGGAGCACAGATACGCAGTATTTT. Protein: CSGLRSTDTQYF.

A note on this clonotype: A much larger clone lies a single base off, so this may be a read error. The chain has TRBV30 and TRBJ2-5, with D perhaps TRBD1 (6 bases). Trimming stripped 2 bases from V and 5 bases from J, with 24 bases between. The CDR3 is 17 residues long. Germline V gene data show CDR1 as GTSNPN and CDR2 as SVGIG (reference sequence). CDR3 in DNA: TGTGCCTGGAGTTTGGGTCAGGGGCCAGGAGTTGGGGAGACCCAGTACTTC. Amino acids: CAWSLGQGPGVGETQYF.

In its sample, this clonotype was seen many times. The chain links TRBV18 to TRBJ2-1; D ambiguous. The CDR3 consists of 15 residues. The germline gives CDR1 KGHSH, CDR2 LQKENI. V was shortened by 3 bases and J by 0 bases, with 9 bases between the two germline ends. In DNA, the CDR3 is TGTGCCAGCTCACCTTGGGCGAGCTCCTACAATGAGCAGTTCTTC. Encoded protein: CASSPWASSYNEQFF.

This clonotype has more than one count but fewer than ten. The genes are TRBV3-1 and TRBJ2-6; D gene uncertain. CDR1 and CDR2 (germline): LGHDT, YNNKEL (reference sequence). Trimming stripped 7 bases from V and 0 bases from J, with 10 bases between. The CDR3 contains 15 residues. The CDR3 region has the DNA TGTGCCAGCACGTGGCAGGTCTCTGGGGCCAACGTCCTGACTTTC. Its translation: CASTWQVSGANVLTF.

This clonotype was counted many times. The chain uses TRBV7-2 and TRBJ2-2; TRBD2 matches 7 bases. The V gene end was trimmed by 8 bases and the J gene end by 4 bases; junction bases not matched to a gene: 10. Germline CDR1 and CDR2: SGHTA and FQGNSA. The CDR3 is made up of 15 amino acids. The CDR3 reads CASRETRGFTGELFF. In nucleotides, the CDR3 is TGTGCCAGCCGCGAGACGCGGGGGTTCACCGGGGAGCTGTTTTTT. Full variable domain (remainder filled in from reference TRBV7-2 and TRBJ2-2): GAGVSQSPSNKVTEKGKDVELRCDPISGHTALYWYRQSLGQGLEFLIYFQGNSAPDKSGLPSDRFSAERTGGSVSTLTIQRTQQEDSAVYLCASRETRGFTGELFFGEGSRLTVL.

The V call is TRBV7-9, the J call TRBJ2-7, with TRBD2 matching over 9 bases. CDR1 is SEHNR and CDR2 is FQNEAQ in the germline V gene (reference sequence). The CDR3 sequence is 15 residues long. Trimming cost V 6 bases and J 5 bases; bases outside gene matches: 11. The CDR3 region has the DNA TGTGCCAGCAGAGATACGGGTAGCGGGGGCAACGAGCAGTACTTC. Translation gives CASRDTGSGGNEQYF.

The CDR3 loop is CSARERTALYHGYTF. DNA for the CDR3: TGCAGTGCTAGAGAAAGGACAGCTTTGTATCATGGCTACACCTTC. This chain links TRBV20-1 with TRBJ1-2; D perhaps matches TRBD1 (6 bases). The CDR3 sequence is 15 residues long. Germline V gene lookup returns CDR1 DFQATT and CDR2 SNEGSKA (reference sequence). V shed 0 bases and J shed 6 bases, with 17 bases lying between them.

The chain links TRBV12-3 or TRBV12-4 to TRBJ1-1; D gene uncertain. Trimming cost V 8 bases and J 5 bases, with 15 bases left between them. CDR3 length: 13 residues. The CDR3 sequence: CASPTLGGTEAFF. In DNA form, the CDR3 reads TGTGCCAGCCCAACCCTGGGCGGGACTGAAGCTTTCTTT.

This CDR3 reads CSVEVDGTKAFF. Here the CDR3 DNA reads TGCAGCGTTGAAGTAGATGGAACCAAAGCTTTCTTT. The chain links TRBV29-1 to TRBJ1-1; D gene uncertain. The CDR3 covers 12 residues. Germline values: CDR1 SQVTM, CDR2 ANQGSEA. V lost 1 base to trimming and J lost 9 bases, with 12 bases between them.

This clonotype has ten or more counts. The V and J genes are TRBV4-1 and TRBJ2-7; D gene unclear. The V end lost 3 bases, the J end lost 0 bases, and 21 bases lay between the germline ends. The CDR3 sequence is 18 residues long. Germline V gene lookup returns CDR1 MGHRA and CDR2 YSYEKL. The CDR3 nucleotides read TGCGCCAGCAGCCATCATTTCACCCGGGCTAGGAGCTCCTACGAGCAGTACTTC. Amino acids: CASSHHFTRARSSYEQYF.

The CDR3 is CASSLGQGGRYEQYV. CDR3 in DNA: TGCGCCAGCAGCTTGGGACAGGGAGGACGGTACGAGCAGTACGTC. J is TRBJ2-5 and V is TRBV5-1; possibly TRBD1 for D (7 bases). The J call is uncertain, as TRBJ2-7 better fits the DNA end. The CDR3 length is 15 residues. The germline V gene has CDR1 SGHRS and CDR2 YFSETQ.

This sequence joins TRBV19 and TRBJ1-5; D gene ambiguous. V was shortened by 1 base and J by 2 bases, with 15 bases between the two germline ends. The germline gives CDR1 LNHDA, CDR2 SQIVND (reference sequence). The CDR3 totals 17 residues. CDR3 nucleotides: TGTGCCAGTAGTATAGGATTAGTGGTATACGGCAATCAGCCCCAGCATTTT. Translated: CASSIGLVVYGNQPQHF.

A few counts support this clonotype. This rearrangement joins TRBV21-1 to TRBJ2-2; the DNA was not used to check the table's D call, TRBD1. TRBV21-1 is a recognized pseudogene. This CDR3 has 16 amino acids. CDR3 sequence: CASSKRGQGVTGELFF. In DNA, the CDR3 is TGTGCCAGCAGCAAGCGGGGACAGGGGGTCACCGGGGAGCTGTTTTTT.

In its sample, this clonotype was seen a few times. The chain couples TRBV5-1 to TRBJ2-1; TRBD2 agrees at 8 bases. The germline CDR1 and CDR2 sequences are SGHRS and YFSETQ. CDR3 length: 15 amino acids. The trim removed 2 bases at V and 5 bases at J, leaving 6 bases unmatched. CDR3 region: CASSFSTSANNEQFF. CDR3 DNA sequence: TGCGCCAGCAGCTTCTCGACTAGCGCAAACAATGAGCAGTTCTTC. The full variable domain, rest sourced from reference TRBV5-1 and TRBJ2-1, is KAGVTQTPRYLIKTRGQQVTLSCSPISGHRSVSWYQQTPGQGLQFLFEYFSETQRNKGNFPGRFSGRQFSNSRSEMNVSTLELGDSALYLCASSFSTSANNEQFFGPGTRLTVL.

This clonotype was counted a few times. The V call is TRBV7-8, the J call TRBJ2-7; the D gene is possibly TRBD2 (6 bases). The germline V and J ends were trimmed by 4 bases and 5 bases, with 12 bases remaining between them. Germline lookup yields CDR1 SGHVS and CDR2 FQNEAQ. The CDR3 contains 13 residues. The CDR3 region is CASSSHRGNEQYV. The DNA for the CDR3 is TGTGCCAGCAGCTCCCACCGGGGGAACGAGCAGTACGTC.

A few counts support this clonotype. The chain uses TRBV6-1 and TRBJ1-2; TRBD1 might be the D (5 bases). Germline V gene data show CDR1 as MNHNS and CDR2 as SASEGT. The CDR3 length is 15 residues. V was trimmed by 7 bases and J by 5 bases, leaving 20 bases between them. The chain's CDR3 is CASTRRAREGYGYTF. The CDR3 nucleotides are TGTGCCAGCACCAGGCGGGCCAGGGAGGGGTATGGCTACACCTTC.

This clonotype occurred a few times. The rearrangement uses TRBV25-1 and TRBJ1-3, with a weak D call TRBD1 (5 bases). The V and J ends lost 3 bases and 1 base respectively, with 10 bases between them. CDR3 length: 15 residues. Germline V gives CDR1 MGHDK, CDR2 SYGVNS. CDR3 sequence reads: CASSDLTASGNTIYF. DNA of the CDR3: TGTGCCAGCAGTGATTTGACAGCGTCTGGAAACACCATATATTTT.